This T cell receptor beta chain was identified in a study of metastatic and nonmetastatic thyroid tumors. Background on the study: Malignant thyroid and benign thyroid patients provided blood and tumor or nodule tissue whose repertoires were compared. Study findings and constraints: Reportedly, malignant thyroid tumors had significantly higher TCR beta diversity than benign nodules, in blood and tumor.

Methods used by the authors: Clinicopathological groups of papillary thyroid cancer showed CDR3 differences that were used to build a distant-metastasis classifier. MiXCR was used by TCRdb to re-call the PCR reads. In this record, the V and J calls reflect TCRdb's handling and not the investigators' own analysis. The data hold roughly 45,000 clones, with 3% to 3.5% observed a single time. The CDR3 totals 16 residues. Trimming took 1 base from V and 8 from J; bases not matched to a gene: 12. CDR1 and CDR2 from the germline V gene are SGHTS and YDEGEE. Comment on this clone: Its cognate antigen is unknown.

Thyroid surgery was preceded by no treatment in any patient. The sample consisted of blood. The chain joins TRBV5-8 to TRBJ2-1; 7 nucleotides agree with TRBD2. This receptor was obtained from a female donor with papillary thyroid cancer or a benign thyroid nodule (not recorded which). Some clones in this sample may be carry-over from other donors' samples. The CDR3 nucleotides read TGTGCCAGCAGCTTGTTCGTGGGAGGGCCCAGCGATGAGCAGTTCTTC. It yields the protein CASSLFVGGPSDEQFF.